Below, 15 T cell receptor beta chains from the same sample are listed, as sequenced in a study of regulatory T cells in long-lasting Graves disease (dated by TCRdb to about 2021). Sample time point, as interpreted from the label and publication: newly diagnosed GD, antithyroid drugs for less than 3 months. For both TCR sequencing and RNA sequencing, RNA was extracted from PBMCs using TRIzol. The library was built by means of multiplex PCR. Instrument on record: Illumina HiSeq 4000. CDR3 regions were amplified by Arm-PCR with iRepertoire HTBI primers to construct TCR beta libraries. TCRdb reprocessed the public reads (quality trimming at Q25 with fastp, clone calling with MiXCR) and kept in-frame beta chains. Rows are combined by CDR3 protein, so each entry shows the most common genes and DNA. This sample holds over 350,000 distinct CDR3 sequences; approximately 15% were observed only once. Approximately 17% of the sample rests with the top ten.

Separately, the same data were catalogued under a study of T cells in Graves' hyperthyroidism and ophthalmopathy.

The source material was peripheral blood mononuclear cells (PBMCs), sampled at new diagnosis, from a patient treated with antithyroid drugs. These receptor sequences come from a woman between 50 and 59 years old with Graves disease. Donor details come from another sample of the same person, matched by shared clones.

J is TRBJ2-3 and V is TRBV20-1; 8 bases align to TRBD2. Unmatched junction bases numbered 6, after V lost 5 bases and J lost 2 bases. Germline assignment: CDR1 DFQATT and CDR2 SNEGSKA (reference sequence). The CDR3 has 14 residues. CDR3 region: CSALTSVHTDTQYF. DNA of the CDR3: TGCAGTGCTTTGACTAGCGTCCACACAGATACGCAGTATTTT.

This clonotype was recorded many times. The chain uses TRBV3-1 and TRBJ1-6; D not certain. Germline-derived CDR1 and CDR2 are LGHDT and YNNKEL (reference sequence). V lost 2 bases to trimming and J lost 11 bases, with 7 bases between them. This CDR3 is 12 amino acids long. Here the CDR3 reads CASSQRTPPLHF. CDR3 DNA sequence: TGTGCCAGCAGCCAAAGGACTCCACCCCTCCACTTT.

This clonotype was detected a few times. The V gene is TRBV10-3, the J gene TRBJ2-6; possibly TRBD1 for D (5 bases). This CDR3 has 17 residues. Germline CDR1 and CDR2: ENHRY and SYGVKD. V was trimmed by 5 bases and J by 1 base, leaving 15 bases between them. CDR3 in amino acids: CAISRGAGLSGANVLTF. Written as DNA, the CDR3 is TGTGCCATCAGTAGAGGTGCAGGGTTGTCTGGGGCCAACGTCCTGACTTTC.

The V gene is TRBV28, the J gene TRBJ1-2, with 9 bases that match TRBD1. After removal of 5 bases from V and 4 bases from J, the junction contained 8 bases not matched to a gene. Germline lookup yields CDR1 MDHEN and CDR2 SYDVKM. The CDR3 has 15 amino acids. The CDR3 nucleotides are TGTGCCAGCAGTCATCGACAGGGGGGCGGCTATGGCTACACCTTC. Its protein is CASSHRQGGGYGYTF.

This clonotype was counted at least ten times. V usage is TRBV11-2 and J usage is TRBJ2-1, with D tentatively TRBD2 (6 bases). CDR3 length: 16 residues. The germline V gene has CDR1 SGHAT and CDR2 FQNNGV. Trimming took 5 bases from V and 5 from J, leaving 19 bases between them. The CDR3 sequence is CASSPPGEASHNEQFF. CDR3 DNA: TGTGCCAGCAGCCCCCCGGGGGAGGCGTCCCACAATGAGCAGTTCTTC.

At least ten counts were recorded for this clonotype. V usage is TRBV28 and J usage is TRBJ2-2, with TRBD2 as a possible D gene (6 bases). Germline V gene data show CDR1 as MDHEN and CDR2 as SYDVKM. V was shortened by 5 bases and J by 6 bases, with 16 bases between the two germline ends. This CDR3 is built from 15 residues. The CDR3 bases are TGTGCCAGCAGTCCCGGGGGTCCCCCGTCCGGGGAGCTGTTTTTT. Residues: CASSPGGPPSGELFF.

This clonotype showed up just once. The gene calls are TRBV11-3 and TRBJ2-1, with 12 bases identical to TRBD1. J gave up 5 bases and V 5 bases, and 4 bases lay outside the gene matches. Germline V gives CDR1 SGHNT, CDR2 YENEEA. CDR3 size: 15 residues. The CDR3: CASSPRDRGHNEQFF. CDR3 sequence (DNA): TGTGCCAGCAGCCCCCGGGACAGGGGGCACAATGAGCAGTTCTTC.

This clonotype was detected ten times or more. The chain combines TRBV18 with TRBJ2-5; 7 bases are a match to TRBD2. The CDR3 extends over 15 amino acids. The germline gives CDR1 KGHSH, CDR2 LQKENI. J was trimmed by 5 bases and V by 3 bases; bases with no gene match: 9. The CDR3 is CASSPFAGEGETQYF. The CDR3 nucleotides are TGTGCCAGCTCACCTTTCGCGGGAGAGGGTGAGACCCAGTACTTC.

The gene calls are TRBV29-1 and TRBJ1-5, with 10 positions matching TRBD1. This CDR3 contains 13 residues. Germline loops: CDR1 SQVTM, CDR2 ANQGSEA. Trimming took 6 bases from V and 5 from J; bases not matched to a gene: 4. CDR3 sequence reads: CSVMTGGDQPQHF. CDR3 DNA sequence: TGCAGCGTGATGACAGGGGGCGATCAGCCCCAGCATTTT. The full variable domain, with the rest looked up from reference TRBV29-1 and TRBJ1-5, is SAVISQKPSRDICQRGTSLTIQCQVDSQVTMMFWYRQQPGQSLTLIATANQGSEATYESGFVIDKFPISRPNLTFSTLTVSNMSPEDSSIYLCSVMTGGDQPQHFGDGTRLSIL.

As for this clonotype: This sequence is one base from a far larger clone and is likely a read error. The chain has TRBV5-1 and TRBJ2-1; the D gene is possibly TRBD1 (5 bases). Trimming took 0 bases from V and 10 from J, leaving 14 bases between them. The CDR3 consists of 14 residues. Looked up from germline, CDR1 is SGHRS and CDR2 is YFSETQ. This CDR3 is CASSLGTTGYEQFF. The CDR3, as DNA: TGCGCCAGCAGCTTGGGCACCACAGGCTACGAGCAGTTCTTC.

This clonotype has at least ten counts. V usage is TRBV3-1 and J usage is TRBJ1-1; 9 bases are shared with TRBD1. The V gene's germline CDR1 is LGHDT and CDR2 YNNKEL (reference sequence). With V trimmed by 4 bases and J by 3 bases, 3 bases remained unmatched. CDR3 length: 14 amino acids. CDR3 protein: CASSPRQGDTEAFF. The CDR3 DNA reads as TGTGCCAGCAGCCCGAGACAGGGGGACACTGAAGCTTTCTTT.

The J gene is TRBJ2-5, the V gene TRBV7-6, with TRBD1 as a possible D gene (6 bases). The germline V and J ends were trimmed by 4 bases and 5 bases, with 11 bases remaining between them. This CDR3 contains 13 residues. CDR1 SGHVS and CDR2 FNYEAQ come from the germline V gene. The CDR3, as DNA: TGTGCCAGCAGCTCGGGACAAGTGGAGACCCAGTACTTC. Its translation is CASSSGQVETQYF.

The V and J genes are TRBV7-9 and TRBJ2-3; D remains ambiguous. The V end lost 2 bases, the J end lost 2 bases, and 5 bases lay between the germline ends. The CDR3 length is 13 residues. Per germline, CDR1 SEHNR and CDR2 FQNEAQ (reference sequence). CDR3 amino acids: CASSLFDTDTQYF. The CDR3 DNA is TGTGCCAGCAGCTTATTCGACACAGATACGCAGTATTTT.

The rearrangement joins TRBV4-2 to TRBJ2-5; TRBD2 matches at 13 bases. CDR1 is LGHNA and CDR2 is YNFKEQ in the germline V gene. This CDR3 is 18 amino acids long. The J segment lost 2 bases and the V segment lost 1 base, leaving 7 bases of the junction unmatched. CDR3 region: CASSQGLAGGGLQETQYF. The CDR3 DNA reads TGTGCCAGCAGCCAAGGACTAGCGGGAGGAGGGTTACAAGAGACCCAGTACTTC.

This clonotype was found many times. This chain joins TRBV7-9 and TRBJ2-1; no clear D. Trimming took off 7 bases at V and 10 bases at J, with 11 bases between the two ends. The germline gives CDR1 SEHNR, CDR2 FQNEAQ (reference sequence). This CDR3 region has 11 residues. Here the CDR3 DNA reads TGTGCCAGCACCTATAAATACGAGCAGTTCTTC. This codes for CASTYKYEQFF.